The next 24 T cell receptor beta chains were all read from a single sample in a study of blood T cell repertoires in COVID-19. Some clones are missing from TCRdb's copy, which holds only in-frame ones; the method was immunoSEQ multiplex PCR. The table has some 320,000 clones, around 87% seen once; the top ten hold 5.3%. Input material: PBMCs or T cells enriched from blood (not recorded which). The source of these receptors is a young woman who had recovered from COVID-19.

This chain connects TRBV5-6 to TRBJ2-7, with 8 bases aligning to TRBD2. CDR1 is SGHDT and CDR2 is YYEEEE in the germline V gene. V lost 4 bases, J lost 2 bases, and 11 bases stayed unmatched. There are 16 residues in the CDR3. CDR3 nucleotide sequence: TGTGCCAGCAGCGACGACCCGACTAGCGTCACCTACGAGCAGTACTTC. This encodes CASSDDPTSVTYEQYF. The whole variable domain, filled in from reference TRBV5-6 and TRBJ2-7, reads DAGVTQSPTHLIKTRGQQVTLRCSPKSGHDTVSWYQQALGQGPQFIFQYYEEEERQRGNFPDRFSGHQFPNYSSELNVNALLLGDSALYLCASSDDPTSVTYEQYFGPGTRLTVT.

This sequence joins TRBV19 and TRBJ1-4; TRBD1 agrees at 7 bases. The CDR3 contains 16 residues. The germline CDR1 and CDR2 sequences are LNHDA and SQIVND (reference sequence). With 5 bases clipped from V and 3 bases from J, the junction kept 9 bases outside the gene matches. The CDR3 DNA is TGTGCCAGTAGTGTCAGCACGGGACAGCCTAATGAAAAACTGTTTTTT. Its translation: CASSVSTGQPNEKLFF. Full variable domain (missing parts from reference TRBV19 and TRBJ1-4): DGGITQSPKYLFRKEGQNVTLSCEQNLNHDAMYWYRQDPGQGLRLIYYSQIVNDFQKGDIAEGYSVSREKKESFPLTVTSAQKNPTAFYLCASSVSTGQPNEKLFFGSGTQLSVL.

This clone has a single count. The CDR3 DNA is TGTGCCAGTAGTACGAACCGAGGACAGGGAAGGCAAGAGACCCAGTACTTC. Amino acid sequence: CASSTNRGQGRQETQYF. The rearrangement uses TRBV19 and TRBJ2-5; 8 nucleotides agree with TRBD1. The CDR3 runs 17 residues. The V gene's germline CDR1 is LNHDA and CDR2 SQIVND (reference sequence). Trimming cost V 4 bases and J 2 bases; bases outside gene matches: 12.

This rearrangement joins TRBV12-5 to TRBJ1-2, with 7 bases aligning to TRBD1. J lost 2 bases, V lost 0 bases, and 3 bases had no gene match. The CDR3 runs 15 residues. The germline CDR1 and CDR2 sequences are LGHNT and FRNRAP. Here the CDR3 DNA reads TGTGCTAGTGGTTTGGTACAGGGGCGCAACTATGGCTACACCTTC. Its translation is CASGLVQGRNYGYTF.

CDR3 nucleotide sequence: TGTGCCAGTAGTATTTTGCGGAACTCCTACAATGAGCAGTTCTTC. Amino acids: CASSILRNSYNEQFF. The chain is built from TRBV19 and TRBJ2-1, with D hard to call. Germline-derived CDR1 and CDR2 are LNHDA and SQIVND (reference sequence). This CDR3 is built from 15 residues. Trimming cost V 3 bases and J 0 bases, with 9 bases left between them.

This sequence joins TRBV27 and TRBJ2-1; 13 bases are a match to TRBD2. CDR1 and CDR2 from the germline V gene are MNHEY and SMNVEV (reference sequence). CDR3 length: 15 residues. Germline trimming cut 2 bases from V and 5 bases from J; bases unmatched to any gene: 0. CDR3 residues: CASSLGTSGNNEQFF. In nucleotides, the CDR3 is TGTGCCAGCAGTTTAGGGACTAGCGGGAACAATGAGCAGTTCTTC.

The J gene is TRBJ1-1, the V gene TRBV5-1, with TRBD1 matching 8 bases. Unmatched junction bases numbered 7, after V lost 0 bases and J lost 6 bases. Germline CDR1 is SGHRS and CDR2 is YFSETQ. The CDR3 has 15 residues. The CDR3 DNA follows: TGCGCCAGCAGCTTGGACAGGGGGGGCCTCTCTGAAGCTTTCTTT. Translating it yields CASSLDRGGLSEAFF.

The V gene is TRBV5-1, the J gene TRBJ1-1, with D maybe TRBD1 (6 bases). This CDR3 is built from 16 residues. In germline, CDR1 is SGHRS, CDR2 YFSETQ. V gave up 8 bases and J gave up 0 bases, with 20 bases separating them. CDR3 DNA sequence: TGCGCCAGTAGCCTTAGGACAGCAGCAATGAACACTGAAGCTTTCTTT. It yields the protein CASSLRTAAMNTEAFF.

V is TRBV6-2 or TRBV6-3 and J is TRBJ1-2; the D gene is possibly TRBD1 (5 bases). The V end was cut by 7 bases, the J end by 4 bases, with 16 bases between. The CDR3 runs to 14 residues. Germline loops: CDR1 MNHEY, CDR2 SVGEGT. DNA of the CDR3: TGTGCCAGCACCCCCTGGGGGGAGATCTATGGCTACACCTTC. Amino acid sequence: CASTPWGEIYGYTF.

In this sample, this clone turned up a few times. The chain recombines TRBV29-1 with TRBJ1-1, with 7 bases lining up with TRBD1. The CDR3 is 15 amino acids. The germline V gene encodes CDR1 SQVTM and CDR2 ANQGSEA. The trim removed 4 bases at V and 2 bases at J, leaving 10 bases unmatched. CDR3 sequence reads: CSVGVSDRANTEAFF. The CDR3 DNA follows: TGCAGCGTTGGGGTCTCTGACAGGGCAAACACTGAAGCTTTCTTT. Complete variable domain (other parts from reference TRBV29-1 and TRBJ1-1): SAVISQKPSRDICQRGTSLTIQCQVDSQVTMMFWYRQQPGQSLTLIATANQGSEATYESGFVIDKFPISRPNLTFSTLTVSNMSPEDSSIYLCSVGVSDRANTEAFFGQGTRLTVV.

As DNA, the CDR3 is TGTGCCAGCAGCGCCAGTGAAATTGAAAACACCATATATTTT. Protein sequence: CASSASEIENTIYF. This sequence joins TRBV11-2 and TRBJ1-3; no firm D call. Germline V gives CDR1 SGHAT, CDR2 FQNNGV. Trimming removed 5 bases from V and 6 bases from J, with 14 bases in between. The CDR3 consists of 14 residues.

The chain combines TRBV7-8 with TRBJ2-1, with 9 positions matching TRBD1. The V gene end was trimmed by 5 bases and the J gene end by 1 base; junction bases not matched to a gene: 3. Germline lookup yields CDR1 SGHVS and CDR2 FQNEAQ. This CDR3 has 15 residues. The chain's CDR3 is CASSPGQGSYNEQFF. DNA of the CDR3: TGTGCCAGCAGCCCAGGACAGGGGTCCTACAATGAGCAGTTCTTC.

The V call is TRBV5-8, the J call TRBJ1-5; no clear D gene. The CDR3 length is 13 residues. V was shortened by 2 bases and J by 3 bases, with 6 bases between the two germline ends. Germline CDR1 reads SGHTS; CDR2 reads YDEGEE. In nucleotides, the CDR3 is TGTGCCAGCAGCTTTCTAGTCAATCAGCCCCAGCATTTT. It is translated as CASSFLVNQPQHF.

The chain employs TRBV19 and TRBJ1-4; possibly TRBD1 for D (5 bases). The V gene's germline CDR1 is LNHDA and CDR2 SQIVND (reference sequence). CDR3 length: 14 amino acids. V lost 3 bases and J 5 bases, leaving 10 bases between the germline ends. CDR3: CASSIRGENEKLFF. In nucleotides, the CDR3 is TGTGCCAGTAGTATCCGGGGGGAGAATGAAAAACTGTTTTTT.

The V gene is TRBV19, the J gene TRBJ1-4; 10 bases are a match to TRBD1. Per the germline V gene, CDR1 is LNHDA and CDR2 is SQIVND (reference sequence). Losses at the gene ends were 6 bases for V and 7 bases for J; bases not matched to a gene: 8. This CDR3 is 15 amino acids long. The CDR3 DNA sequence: TGTGCCAGTAGACATTTGGGACAGGGGAGTGAAAAACTGTTTTTT. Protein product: CASRHLGQGSEKLFF.

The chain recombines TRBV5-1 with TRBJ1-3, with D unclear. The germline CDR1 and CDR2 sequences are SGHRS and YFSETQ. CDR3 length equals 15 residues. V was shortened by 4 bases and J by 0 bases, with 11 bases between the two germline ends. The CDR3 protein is CASSPESLSGNTIYF. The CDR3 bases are TGCGCCAGCAGCCCGGAGAGCCTCTCTGGAAACACCATATATTTT. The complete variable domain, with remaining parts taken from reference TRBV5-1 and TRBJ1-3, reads KAGVTQTPRYLIKTRGQQVTLSCSPISGHRSVSWYQQTPGQGLQFLFEYFSETQRNKGNFPGRFSGRQFSNSRSEMNVSTLELGDSALYLCASSPESLSGNTIYFGEGSWLTVV.

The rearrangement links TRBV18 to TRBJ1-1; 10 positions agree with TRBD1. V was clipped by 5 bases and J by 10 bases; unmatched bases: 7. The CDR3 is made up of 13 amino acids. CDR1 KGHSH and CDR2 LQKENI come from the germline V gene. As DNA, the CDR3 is TGTGCCAGCTCAGACAGGGGGCTCATTCGAGCTTTCTTT. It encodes CASSDRGLIRAFF.

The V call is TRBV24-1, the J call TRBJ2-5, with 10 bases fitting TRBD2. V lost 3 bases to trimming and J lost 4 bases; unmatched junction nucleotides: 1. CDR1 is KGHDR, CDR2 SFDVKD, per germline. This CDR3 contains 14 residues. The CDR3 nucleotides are TGTGCCACCAGTGATCCTAGCGGGGGAGAGACCCAGTACTTC. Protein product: CATSDPSGGETQYF.

The CDR3 loop is CASTIDRGIGGYTF. The CDR3 DNA reads as TGTGCCAGCACCATCGACCGGGGGATCGGCGGCTACACCTTC. V is TRBV11-2 and J is TRBJ1-2, with D tentatively TRBD1 (5 bases). Germline assignment: CDR1 SGHAT and CDR2 FQNNGV. There are 14 residues in the CDR3. V gave up 7 bases and J gave up 8 bases, with 20 bases separating them.

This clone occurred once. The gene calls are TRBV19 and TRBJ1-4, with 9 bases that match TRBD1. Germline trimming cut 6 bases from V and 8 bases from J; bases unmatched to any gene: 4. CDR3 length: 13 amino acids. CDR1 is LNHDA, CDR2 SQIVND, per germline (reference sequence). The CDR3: CASSGTGREKLFF. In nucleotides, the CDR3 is TGTGCCAGTAGCGGGACAGGGAGAGAAAAACTGTTTTTT.

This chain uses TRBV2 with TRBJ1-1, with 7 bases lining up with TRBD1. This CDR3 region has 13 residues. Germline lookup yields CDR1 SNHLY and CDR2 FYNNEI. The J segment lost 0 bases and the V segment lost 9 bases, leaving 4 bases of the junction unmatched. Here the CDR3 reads CAREGALNTEAFF. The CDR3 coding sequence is TGTGCCAGGGAGGGGGCCTTGAACACTGAAGCTTTCTTT.

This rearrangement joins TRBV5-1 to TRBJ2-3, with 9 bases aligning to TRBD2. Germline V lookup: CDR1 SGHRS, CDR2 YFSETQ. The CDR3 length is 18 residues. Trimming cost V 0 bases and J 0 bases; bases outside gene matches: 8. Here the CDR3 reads CASSLGAGGSPSTDTQYF. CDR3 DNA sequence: TGCGCCAGCAGCTTGGGAGCGGGGGGCAGCCCTAGCACAGATACGCAGTATTTT.

The CDR3 region is CASSPDRRNTIYF. The CDR3 DNA reads TGCGCCAGCAGCCCGGACAGGCGGAACACCATATATTTT. The rearrangement uses TRBV5-1 and TRBJ1-3; the match to TRBD1 covers 7 bases. The CDR3 has 13 residues. Germline V gives CDR1 SGHRS, CDR2 YFSETQ. With V trimmed by 4 bases and J by 7 bases, 5 bases remained unmatched. Together with reference TRBV5-1 and TRBJ1-3, the CDR3 gives the full variable domain: KAGVTQTPRYLIKTRGQQVTLSCSPISGHRSVSWYQQTPGQGLQFLFEYFSETQRNKGNFPGRFSGRQFSNSRSEMNVSTLELGDSALYLCASSPDRRNTIYFGEGSWLTVV.

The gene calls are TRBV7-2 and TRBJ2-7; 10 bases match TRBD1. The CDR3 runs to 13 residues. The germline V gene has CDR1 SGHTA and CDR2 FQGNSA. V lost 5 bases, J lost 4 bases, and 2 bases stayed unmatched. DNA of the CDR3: TGTGCCAGCAGCCGACAGGGGGCATACGAGCAGTACTTC. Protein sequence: CASSRQGAYEQYF.